Given below is one TCR beta chain in context. This entry belongs to a study of cytomegalovirus exposure and HLA in healthy donors. The CDR3 consists of 15 residues. From germline, CDR1 is SGHVS and CDR2 FQNEAQ. V was shortened by 4 bases and J by 4 bases, with 13 bases between the two germline ends. Amplification used 60 Vbeta primers and 13 Jbeta primers. Clones were sequenced by immunoSEQ multiplex PCR, and TCRdb holds only the in-frame ones, with some missing. The data hold 130,000 or so clones, with 70% to 90% observed a single time. The sample was PBMCs. The chain recombines TRBV7-8 with TRBJ1-4, with D possibly TRBD1 on 6 matching bases. This TCR came from a middle-aged woman in good health and CMV-seronegative. The DNA for the CDR3 is TGTGCCAGCAGCTCCCTCAGGGGTTTTAATGAAAAACTGTTTTTT. This codes for CASSSLRGFNEKLFF.